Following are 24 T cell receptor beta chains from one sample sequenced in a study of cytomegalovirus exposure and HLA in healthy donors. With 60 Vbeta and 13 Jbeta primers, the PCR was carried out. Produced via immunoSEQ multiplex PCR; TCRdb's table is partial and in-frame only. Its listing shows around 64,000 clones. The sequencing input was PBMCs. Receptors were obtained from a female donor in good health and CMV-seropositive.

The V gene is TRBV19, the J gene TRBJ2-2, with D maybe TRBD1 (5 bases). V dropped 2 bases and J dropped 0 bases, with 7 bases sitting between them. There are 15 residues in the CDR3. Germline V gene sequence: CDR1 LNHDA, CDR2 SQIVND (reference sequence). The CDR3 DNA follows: TGTGCCAGTAGTATACAGGGATCGAACACCGGGGAGCTGTTTTTT. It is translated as CASSIQGSNTGELFF.

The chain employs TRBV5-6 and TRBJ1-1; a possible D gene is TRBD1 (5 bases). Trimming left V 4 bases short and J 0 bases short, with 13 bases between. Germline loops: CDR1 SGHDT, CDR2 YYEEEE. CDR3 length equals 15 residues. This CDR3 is CASSIGGGMNTEAFF. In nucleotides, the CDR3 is TGTGCCAGCAGCATCGGGGGAGGCATGAACACTGAAGCTTTCTTT.

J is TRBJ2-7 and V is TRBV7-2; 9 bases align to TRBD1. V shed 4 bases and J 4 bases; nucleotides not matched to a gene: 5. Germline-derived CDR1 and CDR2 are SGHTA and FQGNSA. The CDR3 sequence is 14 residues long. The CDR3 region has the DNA TGTGCCAGCAGCTCGGACAGGGGTGCGTACGAGCAGTACTTC. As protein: CASSSDRGAYEQYF. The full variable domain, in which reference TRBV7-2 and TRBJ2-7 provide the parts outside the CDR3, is GAGVSQSPSNKVTEKGKDVELRCDPISGHTALYWYRQSLGQGLEFLIYFQGNSAPDKSGLPSDRFSAERTGGSVSTLTIQRTQQEDSAVYLCASSSDRGAYEQYFGPGTRLTVT.

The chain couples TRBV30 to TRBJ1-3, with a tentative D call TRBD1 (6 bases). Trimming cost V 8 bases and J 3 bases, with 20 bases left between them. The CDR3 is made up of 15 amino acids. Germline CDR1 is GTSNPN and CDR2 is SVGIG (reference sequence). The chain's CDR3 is CAGARKGDDGNTIYF. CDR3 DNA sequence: TGTGCCGGGGCAAGGAAGGGGGATGATGGAAACACCATATATTTT.

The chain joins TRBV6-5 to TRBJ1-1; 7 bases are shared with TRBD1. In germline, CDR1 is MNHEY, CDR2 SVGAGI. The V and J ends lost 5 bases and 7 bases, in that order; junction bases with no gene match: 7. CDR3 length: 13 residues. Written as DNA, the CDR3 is TGTGCCAGCAGTCGACAGGGTAGGAATGAAGCTTTCTTT. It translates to CASSRQGRNEAFF.

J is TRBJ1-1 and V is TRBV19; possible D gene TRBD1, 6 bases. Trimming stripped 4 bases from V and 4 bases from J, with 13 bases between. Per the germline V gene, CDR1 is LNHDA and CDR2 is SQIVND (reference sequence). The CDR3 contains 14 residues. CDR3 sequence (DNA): TGTGCCAGTAGTAAGGGACACGGTATCACTGAAGCTTTCTTT. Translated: CASSKGHGITEAFF.

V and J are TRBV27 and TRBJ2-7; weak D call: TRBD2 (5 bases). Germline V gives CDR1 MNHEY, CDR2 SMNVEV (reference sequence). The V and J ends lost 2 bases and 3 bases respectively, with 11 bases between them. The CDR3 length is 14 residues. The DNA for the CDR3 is TGTGCCAGCAGTTTACGGGGTGGGAACTACGAGCAGTACTTC. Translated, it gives CASSLRGGNYEQYF.

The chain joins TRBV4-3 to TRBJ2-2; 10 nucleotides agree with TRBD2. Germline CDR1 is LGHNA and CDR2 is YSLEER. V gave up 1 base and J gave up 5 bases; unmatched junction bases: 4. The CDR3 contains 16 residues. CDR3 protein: CASSQAPGLATGELFF. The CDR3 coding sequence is TGCGCCAGCAGCCAAGCACCGGGACTAGCGACCGGGGAGCTGTTTTTT.

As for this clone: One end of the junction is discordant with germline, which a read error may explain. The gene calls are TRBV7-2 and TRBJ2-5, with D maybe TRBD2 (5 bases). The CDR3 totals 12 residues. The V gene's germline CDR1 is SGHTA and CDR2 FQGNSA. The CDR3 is CASSPLRENQYF. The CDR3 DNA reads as TGTGCCAGCAGCCCCCTGAGGGAGAACCAGTACTTC.

CDR3 nucleotides: TGTGCCAGCAGCTTAAAAGTGGGACAGGGAGGCGAAAAACTGTTTTTT. It codes for CASSLKVGQGGEKLFF. The V gene is TRBV7-2, the J gene TRBJ1-4, with 9 bases identical to TRBD1. The CDR3 consists of 16 residues. The ends lost 2 bases at V and 8 bases at J; junction bases unmatched: 9. Germline V gene data show CDR1 as SGHTA and CDR2 as FQGNSA.

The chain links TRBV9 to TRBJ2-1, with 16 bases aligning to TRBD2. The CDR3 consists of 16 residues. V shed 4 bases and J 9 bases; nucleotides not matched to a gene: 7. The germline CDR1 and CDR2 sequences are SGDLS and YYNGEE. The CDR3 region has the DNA TGTGCCAGCAGCCTCTCGGGACTAGCGGGGGGGGTTGAGCAGTTCTTC. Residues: CASSLSGLAGGVEQFF.

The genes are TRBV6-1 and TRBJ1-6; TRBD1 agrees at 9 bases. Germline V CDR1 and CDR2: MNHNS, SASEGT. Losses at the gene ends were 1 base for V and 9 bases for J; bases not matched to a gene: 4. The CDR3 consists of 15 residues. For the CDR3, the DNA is TGTGCCAGCAGTGAAGAGGGACAGGGCGGTTCACCCCTCCACTTT. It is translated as CASSEEGQGGSPLHF.

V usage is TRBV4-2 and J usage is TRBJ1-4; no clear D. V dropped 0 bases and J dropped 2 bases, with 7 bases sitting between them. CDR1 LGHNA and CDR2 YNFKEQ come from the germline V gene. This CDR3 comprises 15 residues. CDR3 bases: TGTGCCAGCAGCCAAGAGTTTAGTACTAATGAAAAACTGTTTTTT. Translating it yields CASSQEFSTNEKLFF.

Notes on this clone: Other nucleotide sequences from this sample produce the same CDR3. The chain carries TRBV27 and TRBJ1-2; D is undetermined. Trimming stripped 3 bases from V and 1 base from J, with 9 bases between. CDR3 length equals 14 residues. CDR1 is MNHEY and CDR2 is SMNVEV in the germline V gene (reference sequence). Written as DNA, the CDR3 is TGTGCCAGCAGTTTCCCAATCTATAACTATGGCTACACCTTC. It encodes CASSFPIYNYGYTF.

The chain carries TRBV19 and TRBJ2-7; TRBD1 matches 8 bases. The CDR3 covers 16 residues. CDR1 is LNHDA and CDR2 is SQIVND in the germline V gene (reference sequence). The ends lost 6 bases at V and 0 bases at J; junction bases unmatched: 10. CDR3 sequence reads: CASRPNRGSVSYEQYF. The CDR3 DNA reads TGTGCCAGTAGGCCCAACAGGGGGAGCGTCTCCTACGAGCAGTACTTC.

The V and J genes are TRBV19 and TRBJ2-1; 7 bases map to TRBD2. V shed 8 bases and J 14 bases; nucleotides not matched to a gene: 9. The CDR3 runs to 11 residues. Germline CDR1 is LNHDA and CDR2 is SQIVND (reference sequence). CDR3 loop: CASQGRGKEFF. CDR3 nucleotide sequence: TGTGCCAGTCAAGGGAGGGGAAAGGAGTTCTTC.

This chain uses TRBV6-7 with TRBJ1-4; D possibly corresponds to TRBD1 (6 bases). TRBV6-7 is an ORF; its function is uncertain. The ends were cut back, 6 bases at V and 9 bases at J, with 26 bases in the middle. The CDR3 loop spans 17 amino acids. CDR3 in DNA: TGTGCCAGCAGCTCGCTCGGCAGGGGCGGCCCTTCTCAAAAACTGTTTTTT. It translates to CASSSLGRGGPSQKLFF.

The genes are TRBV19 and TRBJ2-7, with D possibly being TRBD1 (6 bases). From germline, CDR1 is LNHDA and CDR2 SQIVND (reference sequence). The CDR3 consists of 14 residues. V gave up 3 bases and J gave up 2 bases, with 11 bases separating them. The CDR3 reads CASSMNRDTYEQYF. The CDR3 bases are TGTGCCAGTAGTATGAACAGGGACACCTACGAGCAGTACTTC.

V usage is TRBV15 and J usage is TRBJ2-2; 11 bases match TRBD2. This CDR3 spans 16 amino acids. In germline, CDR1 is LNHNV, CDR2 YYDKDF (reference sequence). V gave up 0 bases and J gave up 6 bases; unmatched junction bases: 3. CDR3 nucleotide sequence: TGTGCCACCAGCAGAGAACTAGCGGGAGATGCCGGGGAGCTGTTTTTT. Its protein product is CATSRELAGDAGELFF.

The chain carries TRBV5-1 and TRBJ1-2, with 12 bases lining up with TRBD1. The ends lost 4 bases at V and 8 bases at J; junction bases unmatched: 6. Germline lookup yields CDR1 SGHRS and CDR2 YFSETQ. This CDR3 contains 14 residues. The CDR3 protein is CASSPGQGARGYTF. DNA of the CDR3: TGCGCCAGCAGCCCGGGACAGGGGGCGCGGGGCTACACCTTC. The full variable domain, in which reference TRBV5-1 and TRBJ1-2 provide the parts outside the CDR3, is KAGVTQTPRYLIKTRGQQVTLSCSPISGHRSVSWYQQTPGQGLQFLFEYFSETQRNKGNFPGRFSGRQFSNSRSEMNVSTLELGDSALYLCASSPGQGARGYTFGSGTRLTVV.

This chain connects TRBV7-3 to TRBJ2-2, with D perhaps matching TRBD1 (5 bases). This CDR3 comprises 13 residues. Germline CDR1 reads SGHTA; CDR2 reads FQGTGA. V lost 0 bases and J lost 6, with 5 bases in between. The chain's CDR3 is CASSLTGPGELFF. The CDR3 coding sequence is TGTGCCAGCAGCTTAACGGGGCCCGGGGAGCTGTTTTTT.

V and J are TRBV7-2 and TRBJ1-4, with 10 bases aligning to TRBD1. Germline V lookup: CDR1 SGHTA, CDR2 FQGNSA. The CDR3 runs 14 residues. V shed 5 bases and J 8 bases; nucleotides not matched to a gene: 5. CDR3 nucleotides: TGTGCCAGCAGCGCCGACAGGGGGCGAGAAAAACTGTTTTTT. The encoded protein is CASSADRGREKLFF. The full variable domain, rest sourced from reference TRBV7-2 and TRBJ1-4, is GAGVSQSPSNKVTEKGKDVELRCDPISGHTALYWYRQSLGQGLEFLIYFQGNSAPDKSGLPSDRFSAERTGGSVSTLTIQRTQQEDSAVYLCASSADRGREKLFFGSGTQLSVL.

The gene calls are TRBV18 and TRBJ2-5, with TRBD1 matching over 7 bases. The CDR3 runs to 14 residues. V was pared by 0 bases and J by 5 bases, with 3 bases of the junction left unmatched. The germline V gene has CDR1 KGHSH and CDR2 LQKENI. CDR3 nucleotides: TGTGCCAGCTCACCACCGTCGACAGGGGAGACCCAGTACTTC. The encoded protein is CASSPPSTGETQYF. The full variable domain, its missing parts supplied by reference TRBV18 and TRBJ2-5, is NAGVMQNPRHLVRRRGQEARLRCSPMKGHSHVYWYRQLPEEGLKFMVYLQKENIIDESGMPKERFSAEFPKEGPSILRIQQVVRGDSAAYFCASSPPSTGETQYFGPGTRLLVL.

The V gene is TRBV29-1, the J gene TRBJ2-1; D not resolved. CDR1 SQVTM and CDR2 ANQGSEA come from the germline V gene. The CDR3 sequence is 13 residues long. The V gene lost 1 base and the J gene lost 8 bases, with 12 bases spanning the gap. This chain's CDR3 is CSVEGPQSDEQFF. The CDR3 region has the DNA TGCAGCGTTGAAGGCCCTCAGTCCGATGAGCAGTTCTTC.